The 32 T cell receptor beta chains presented below share a single source sample, sequenced in a study of T cell responses to AZD1222 COVID-19 vaccine. Clones were sequenced by immunoSEQ multiplex PCR, and TCRdb holds only the in-frame ones, with some missing. The table lists a few hundred thousand clones, 93% of them singletons, with approximately 0.52% in the top ten. The material was peripheral blood, obtained on day 0 of AZD1222 vaccination. These TCRs come from an adult in good health.

The chain is built from TRBV7-6 and TRBJ2-2; D assignment may be TRBD1 or TRBD2 (5 bases each). The V gene lost 1 base and the J gene lost 6 bases, with 12 bases spanning the gap. The CDR3 contains 15 residues. Germline lookup yields CDR1 SGHVS and CDR2 FNYEAQ. In nucleotides, the CDR3 is TGTGCCAGCAGCTTAGGTCTCAGAGGGGCCGGGGAGCTGTTTTTT. This encodes CASSLGLRGAGELFF.

The J gene is TRBJ2-1, the V gene TRBV27; TRBD2 matches 11 bases. V trimming: 8 bases; J trimming: 4 bases; junction bases outside the gene matches: 1. The CDR3 consists of 13 residues. From germline, CDR1 is MNHEY and CDR2 SMNVEV (reference sequence). CDR3 in DNA: TGTGCCAGCGGGACTAGCGGTTACAATGAGCAGTTCTTC. As protein: CASGTSGYNEQFF.

The chain couples TRBV27 to TRBJ2-2, with 9 bases matching TRBD2. Germline lookup yields CDR1 MNHEY and CDR2 SMNVEV (reference sequence). This CDR3 comprises 14 residues. Losses at the gene ends were 6 bases for V and 8 bases for J; bases not matched to a gene: 7. Written as DNA, the CDR3 is TGTGCCAGCAGGCGCGGGGGGGCCGAGGGGGAGCTGTTTTTT. Translation: CASRRGGAEGELFF.

The chain employs TRBV10-3 and TRBJ2-7, with TRBD1 matching 7 bases. CDR3 length equals 14 residues. J gave up 5 bases and V 11 bases, and 15 bases lay outside the gene matches. Germline CDR1 and CDR2: ENHRY and SYGVKD. CDR3 in amino acids: CALRAVGQSDEQYF. The CDR3 nucleotides are TGTGCCCTCCGGGCGGTGGGACAGAGTGACGAGCAGTACTTC.

The chain uses TRBV4-1 and TRBJ2-7; D is ambiguous. CDR1 and CDR2 (germline): MGHRA, YSYEKL. This CDR3 is 16 amino acids long. Trimming took off 0 bases at V and 2 bases at J, with 14 bases between the two ends. The CDR3 nucleotides read TGCGCCAGCAGCCAAGATCCGCCGGGTTCTACCTACGAGCAGTACTTC. Translating gives CASSQDPPGSTYEQYF.

The J gene is TRBJ2-1, the V gene TRBV5-4, with D unclear. Germline assignment: CDR1 SGHNT and CDR2 YYREEE (reference sequence). The CDR3 loop spans 17 amino acids. V lost 1 base and J lost 0, with 14 bases in between. CDR3: CASSLPGRIGSYNEQFF. The CDR3 DNA reads as TGTGCCAGCAGCTTGCCCGGACGGATCGGCTCCTACAATGAGCAGTTCTTC.

Notes on this clone: The same CDR3 can be traced to other DNA sequences in this sample. J is TRBJ1-3 and V is TRBV11-2, with unresolved D. The length of the CDR3 is 15 residues. Trimming stripped 0 bases from V and 4 bases from J, with 10 bases between. Germline V CDR1 and CDR2: SGHAT, FQNNGV. CDR3 in amino acids: CASSLEGGTGNTIYF. The CDR3 DNA follows: TGTGCCAGCAGCTTAGAGGGTGGTACCGGAAACACCATATATTTT. The entire variable domain, with the rest obtained from reference TRBV11-2 and TRBJ1-3, is as follows: EAGVAQSPRYKIIEKRQSVAFWCNPISGHATLYWYQQILGQGPKLLIQFQNNGVVDDSQLPKDRFSAERLKGVDSTLKIQPAKLEDSAVYLCASSLEGGTGNTIYFGEGSWLTVV.

This rearrangement joins TRBV19 to TRBJ2-6, with TRBD2 matching over 9 bases. CDR1 LNHDA and CDR2 SQIVND come from the germline V gene (reference sequence). J gave up 4 bases and V 5 bases, and 0 bases lay outside the gene matches. The CDR3 runs 14 residues. The CDR3 here is CASSLAGGANVLTF. The CDR3, as DNA: TGTGCCAGTAGTCTAGCGGGGGGGGCCAACGTCCTGACTTTC. Complete variable domain (other parts from reference TRBV19 and TRBJ2-6): DGGITQSPKYLFRKEGQNVTLSCEQNLNHDAMYWYRQDPGQGLRLIYYSQIVNDFQKGDIAEGYSVSREKKESFPLTVTSAQKNPTAFYLCASSLAGGANVLTFGAGSRLTVL.

The chain carries TRBV28 and TRBJ1-2, with D uncertain. The germline V gene has CDR1 MDHEN and CDR2 SYDVKM. The CDR3 totals 13 residues. V was cut by 7 bases and J by 2 bases, with 11 bases left in between. For the CDR3, the DNA is TGTGCCAGCACCCGAGGCGAGAACTATGGCTACACCTTC. Its translation is CASTRGENYGYTF.

V is TRBV7-9 and J is TRBJ2-7; either TRBD1 or TRBD2 may fit D (5 bases each). V lost 5 bases, J lost 6 bases, and 17 bases lay in between. This CDR3 region has 14 residues. Per germline, CDR1 SEHNR and CDR2 FQNEAQ (reference sequence). CDR3 coding DNA: TGTGCCAGCAGCCTAAGCGGTCAAAGGGGCGAGCAGTACTTC. Translation: CASSLSGQRGEQYF.

The sample holds one count of this clone. The chain is built from TRBV24-1 and TRBJ2-1; a weak D match, TRBD2 (6 bases). Trimming removed 2 bases at V and 0 bases at J, with 10 bases between. This CDR3 spans 16 amino acids. Germline CDR1 KGHDR, CDR2 SFDVKD. The CDR3 loop is CATSDSRGRSYNEQFF. In DNA, the CDR3 is TGTGCCACCAGTGATTCGCGGGGCCGCTCCTACAATGAGCAGTTCTTC.

V gene TRBV30 combines with J gene TRBJ1-4; possibly TRBD1 for D (5 bases). The germline V gene encodes CDR1 GTSNPN and CDR2 SVGIG (reference sequence). This CDR3 region has 13 residues. Trimming left V 0 bases short and J 8 bases short, with 10 bases between. The DNA for the CDR3 is TGTGCCTGGAGTGTAGGGGCCCGGGAAAAACTGTTTTTT. Amino acid sequence: CAWSVGAREKLFF. The full variable domain, completed using reference TRBV30 and TRBJ1-4, is SQTIHQWPATLVQPVGSPLSLECTVEGTSNPNLYWYRQAAGRGLQLLFYSVGIGQISSEVPQNLSASRPQDRQFILSSKKLLLSDSGFYLCAWSVGAREKLFFGSGTQLSVL.

The J gene is TRBJ2-2, the V gene TRBV18, with D possibly matching TRBD1 (6 bases). Germline assignment: CDR1 KGHSH and CDR2 LQKENI. The CDR3 is made up of 15 amino acids. V was trimmed by 5 bases and J by 2 bases, leaving 12 bases between them. The DNA of the CDR3 is TGTGCCAGCTCAGCCGGGACACCTAACACCGGGGAGCTGTTTTTT. Translation gives CASSAGTPNTGELFF. The full variable domain, in which reference TRBV18 and TRBJ2-2 provide the parts outside the CDR3, is NAGVMQNPRHLVRRRGQEARLRCSPMKGHSHVYWYRQLPEEGLKFMVYLQKENIIDESGMPKERFSAEFPKEGPSILRIQQVVRGDSAAYFCASSAGTPNTGELFFGEGSRLTVL.

The V call is TRBV2, the J call TRBJ2-3, with D perhaps TRBD1 (6 bases). Germline V gene data show CDR1 as SNHLY and CDR2 as FYNNEI. The CDR3 sequence is 14 residues long. With 4 bases removed from V and 1 base from J, the gap between germline ends came to 9 bases. Written as DNA, the CDR3 is TGTGCCAGCAGTGGCCGGACAGGCACAGATACGCAGTATTTT. It translates to CASSGRTGTDTQYF.

The V and J genes are TRBV19 and TRBJ1-4, with D possibly matching TRBD1 (5 bases). This CDR3 comprises 12 residues. Trimming removed 4 bases at V and 10 bases at J, with 10 bases between. CDR1 and CDR2 from the germline V gene are LNHDA and SQIVND (reference sequence). CDR3 sequence: CASSTREGKLFF. As DNA, the CDR3 is TGTGCCAGTAGTACCAGGGAGGGAAAACTGTTTTTT. Full variable domain (outside the CDR3, taken from reference TRBV19 and TRBJ1-4): DGGITQSPKYLFRKEGQNVTLSCEQNLNHDAMYWYRQDPGQGLRLIYYSQIVNDFQKGDIAEGYSVSREKKESFPLTVTSAQKNPTAFYLCASSTREGKLFFGSGTQLSVL.

This clone was detected only once. The chain carries TRBV10-1 and TRBJ2-3; TRBD1 matches at 8 bases. Per the germline V gene, CDR1 is WNHNN and CDR2 is SYGVQD (reference sequence). This CDR3 comprises 14 residues. After removal of 5 bases from V and 5 bases from J, the junction contained 6 bases not matched to a gene. The CDR3 here is CASSIQGGVDTQYF. For the CDR3, the DNA is TGCGCCAGCAGTATACAGGGGGGTGTAGATACGCAGTATTTT.

The chain is built from TRBV6-6 and TRBJ1-5; TRBD1 matches at 8 bases. Germline trimming cut 5 bases from V and 3 bases from J; bases unmatched to any gene: 6. CDR3 length equals 15 residues. Germline V gene sequence: CDR1 MNHNY, CDR2 SVGAGI (reference sequence). CDR3: CASSQGQGPNQPQHF. Written as DNA, the CDR3 is TGTGCCAGCAGTCAAGGACAGGGACCCAATCAGCCCCAGCATTTT.

The V call is TRBV18, the J call TRBJ2-7; D gene uncertain. Between the trimmed V and J ends, which lost 6 bases and 0 bases, there was a span of 6 bases. CDR3 size: 12 residues. Germline V gene data show CDR1 as KGHSH and CDR2 as LQKENI. The chain's CDR3 is CASSRSSYEQYF. CDR3 bases: TGTGCCAGCTCGAGGAGCTCCTACGAGCAGTACTTC.

The chain links TRBV6-1 to TRBJ2-1, with a possible D match to TRBD2 (6 bases). Germline lookup yields CDR1 MNHNS and CDR2 SASEGT. V lost 1 base, J lost 2 bases, and 6 bases lay in between. CDR3 length: 14 residues. CDR3 region: CASSEGGAYNEQFF. The CDR3 region has the DNA TGTGCCAGCAGTGAAGGGGGGGCCTACAATGAGCAGTTCTTC.

The chain couples TRBV4-1 to TRBJ2-7; D might be TRBD1 or TRBD2, each matching 5 bases. Trimming removed 0 bases from V and 2 bases from J, with 11 bases in between. The CDR3 spans 15 residues. CDR1 and CDR2 (germline): MGHRA, YSYEKL. For the CDR3, the DNA is TGCGCCAGCAGCCAAGATGGGGGACGAACCTACGAGCAGTACTTC. This gives the protein CASSQDGGRTYEQYF.

The chain links TRBV28 to TRBJ1-2; unclear D gene. The CDR3 is 13 residues long. Germline CDR1 is MDHEN and CDR2 is SYDVKM. The ends were cut back, 8 bases at V and 3 bases at J, with 13 bases in the middle. The CDR3 DNA sequence: TGTGCCAGCGGCCGTGGGTTCCACTATGGCTACACCTTC. Its translation is CASGRGFHYGYTF.

The V gene is TRBV5-1, the J gene TRBJ1-2; 9 positions agree with TRBD1. CDR1 and CDR2 (germline): SGHRS, YFSETQ. V shed 5 bases and J 7 bases; nucleotides not matched to a gene: 9. There are 14 residues in the CDR3. The chain's CDR3 is CASRKTGGESGYTF. CDR3 nucleotides: TGCGCCAGCAGGAAGACAGGGGGTGAGAGTGGCTACACCTTC.

The chain links TRBV19 to TRBJ1-5; D is unclear. Germline V CDR1 and CDR2: LNHDA, SQIVND (reference sequence). V lost 1 base, J lost 4 bases, and 11 bases lay in between. The CDR3 has 15 residues. CDR3 loop: CASSIAKQINQPQHF. The DNA for the CDR3 is TGTGCCAGTAGTATAGCTAAACAGATTAATCAGCCCCAGCATTTT.

The chain uses TRBV19 and TRBJ2-3, with D perhaps matching TRBD2 (5 bases). The germline V gene has CDR1 LNHDA and CDR2 SQIVND (reference sequence). This CDR3 has 14 amino acids. V was clipped by 6 bases and J by 7 bases, with 17 bases between them. Written as DNA, the CDR3 is TGTGCCAGTAGCTCCAGCGGAGCACAAAATACGCAGTATTTT. Its protein product is CASSSSGAQNTQYF. Combining the CDR3 with reference TRBV19 and TRBJ2-3 gives the whole variable domain DGGITQSPKYLFRKEGQNVTLSCEQNLNHDAMYWYRQDPGQGLRLIYYSQIVNDFQKGDIAEGYSVSREKKESFPLTVTSAQKNPTAFYLCASSSSGAQNTQYFGPGTRLTVL.

The V gene is TRBV2, the J gene TRBJ1-2; TRBD1 aligns across 9 bases. The CDR3 runs 15 residues. V shed 5 bases, J shed 2 bases, and the junction held 6 bases outside the gene matches. The germline gives CDR1 SNHLY, CDR2 FYNNEI. CDR3 in amino acids: CASSYNRGRNYGYTF. The DNA for the CDR3 is TGTGCCAGCAGTTATAACAGGGGGCGCAACTATGGCTACACCTTC. Looking up the rest from reference TRBV2 and TRBJ1-2 gives the full variable domain: EPEVTQTPSHQVTQMGQEVILRCVPISNHLYFYWYRQILGQKVEFLVSFYNNEISEKSEIFDDQFSVERPDGSNFTLKIRSTKLEDSAMYFCASSYNRGRNYGYTFGSGTRLTVV.

About this clone: The same CDR3 also results from other DNA sequences found in this sample. The rearrangement joins TRBV27 to TRBJ1-1; unclear D gene. V was cut by 0 bases and J by 1 base, with 3 bases left in between. Per germline, CDR1 MNHEY and CDR2 SMNVEV (reference sequence). The CDR3 spans 13 residues. In DNA form, the CDR3 reads TGTGCCAGCAGTTTATCAGAGAACACTGAAGCTTTCTTT. Translating gives CASSLSENTEAFF.

The chain recombines TRBV5-4 with TRBJ2-1; maybe TRBD2 (5 bases). Trimming stripped 1 base from V and 2 bases from J, with 13 bases between. Germline-derived CDR1 and CDR2 are SGHNT and YYREEE (reference sequence). The CDR3 is 16 residues long. Here the CDR3 reads CASSLSVAGPYNEQFF. The CDR3 bases are TGTGCCAGCAGCTTGTCTGTCGCGGGCCCCTACAATGAGCAGTTCTTC.

V usage is TRBV18 and J usage is TRBJ2-7; 7 bases map to TRBD1. This CDR3 has 15 residues. From germline, CDR1 is KGHSH and CDR2 LQKENI. With V trimmed by 3 bases and J by 2 bases, 7 bases remained unmatched. In nucleotides, the CDR3 is TGTGCCAGCTCACCCCCGGGACAGCGGCCCTACGAGCAGTACTTC. Translation gives CASSPPGQRPYEQYF.

This CDR3 is CSVGAASYGYTF. CDR3 DNA: TGCAGCGTTGGGGCAGCGAGCTATGGCTACACCTTC. The chain is built from TRBV29-1 and TRBJ1-2; D not resolved. CDR3 length: 12 residues. Germline V CDR1 and CDR2: SQVTM, ANQGSEA. V lost 4 bases and J 4 bases, leaving 10 bases between the germline ends.

V and J are TRBV10-2 and TRBJ2-7; 7 bases are a match to TRBD2. Germline V gene lookup returns CDR1 WSHSY and CDR2 SAAADI. CDR3 length: 13 amino acids. V shed 6 bases and J 2 bases; nucleotides not matched to a gene: 4. The CDR3 region is CASRLADPYEQYF. The CDR3 region has the DNA TGCGCCAGCAGGCTAGCGGATCCCTACGAGCAGTACTTC.

The chain links TRBV29-1 to TRBJ2-7, with 9 positions matching TRBD1. The CDR3 sequence is 14 residues long. V gave up 4 bases and J gave up 3 bases; unmatched junction bases: 7. Per the germline V gene, CDR1 is SQVTM and CDR2 is ANQGSEA. This CDR3 reads CSVVRLDRGYEQYF. DNA of the CDR3: TGCAGCGTTGTTCGGTTGGACAGGGGCTACGAGCAGTACTTC.

V usage is TRBV7-9 and J usage is TRBJ1-2, with 9 bases aligning to TRBD1. CDR3 size: 15 residues. Germline V gene data show CDR1 as SEHNR and CDR2 as FQNEAQ (reference sequence). The V gene end was trimmed by 2 bases and the J gene end by 5 bases; junction bases not matched to a gene: 6. The CDR3 sequence is CASSLRTGDGYGYTF. The CDR3 DNA reads TGTGCCAGCAGCTTACGGACAGGGGATGGATATGGCTACACCTTC.